This T cell receptor beta chain was observed in a study of T cells after posttransplantation cyclophosphamide. Only in-frame clones appear in the TCRdb table, and some are missing; sequencing was by immunoSEQ multiplex PCR. The table lists tens of thousands of clones, 86% of them singletons, with 2.8% in the top ten. Between the trimmed V and J ends, which lost 4 bases and 0 bases, there was a span of 3 bases. The CDR3 extends over 12 amino acids. Per germline, CDR1 SEHNR and CDR2 FQNEAQ (reference sequence). The TCR originated in a man aged 25 to 40 with a blood cancer, CMV-positive, and with a related stem cell donor. The rearrangement links TRBV7-9 to TRBJ1-1; D is uncertain. The sample consisted of PBMCs. The CDR3 sequence is CASSSVNTEAFF. For the CDR3, the DNA is TGTGCCAGCAGCTCAGTGAACACTGAAGCTTTCTTT. The variable domain in full, with the rest retrieved from reference TRBV7-9 and TRBJ1-1, is DTGVSQNPRHKITKRGQNVTFRCDPISEHNRLYWYRQTLGQGPEFLTYFQNEAQLEKSRLLSDRFSAERPKGSFSTLEIQRTEQGDSAMYLCASSSVNTEAFFGQGTRLTVV.